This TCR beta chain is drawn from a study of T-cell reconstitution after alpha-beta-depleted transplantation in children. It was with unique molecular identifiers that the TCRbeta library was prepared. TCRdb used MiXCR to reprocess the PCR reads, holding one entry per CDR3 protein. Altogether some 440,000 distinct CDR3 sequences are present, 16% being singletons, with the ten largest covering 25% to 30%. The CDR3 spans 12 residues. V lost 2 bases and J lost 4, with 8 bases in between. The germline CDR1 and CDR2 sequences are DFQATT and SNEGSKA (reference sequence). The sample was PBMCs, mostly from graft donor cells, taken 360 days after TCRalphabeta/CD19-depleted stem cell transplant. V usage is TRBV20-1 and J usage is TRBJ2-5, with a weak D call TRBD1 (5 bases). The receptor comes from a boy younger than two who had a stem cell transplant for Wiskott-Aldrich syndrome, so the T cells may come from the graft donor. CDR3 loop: CSARFRAETQYF. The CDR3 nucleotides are TGCAGTGCTAGATTCAGGGCAGAGACCCAGTACTTC.